These 29 T cell receptor beta chains were all obtained from the same sample, sequenced in a study of shared clonotypes between healthy human individuals. Data came from immunoSEQ multiplex PCR; TCRdb stores just in-frame clones and leaves some out. Here the sample spans approximately 980,000 clones, over 60% being singletons. Source material: memory CD4+ T cells sorted from blood. Documented subset: CD45RA-negative fraction. Receptor source: a man aged 18 to 29 in good health.

This clone occurred a few times. The chain links TRBV10-3 to TRBJ2-1; tentatively, D is TRBD2 (5 bases). Trimming stripped 8 bases from V and 4 bases from J, with 12 bases between. The CDR3 contains 13 residues. Germline lookup yields CDR1 ENHRY and CDR2 SYGVKD. The CDR3 is CAIYGSGYNEQFF. The CDR3 DNA reads as TGTGCCATCTACGGGTCGGGGTACAATGAGCAGTTCTTC.

The rearrangement joins TRBV30 to TRBJ2-5, with D possibly being TRBD2 (6 bases). The CDR3 is made up of 11 amino acids. The germline gives CDR1 GTSNPN, CDR2 SVGIG (reference sequence). V was clipped by 3 bases and J by 9 bases, with 11 bases between them. The DNA for the CDR3 is TGTGCCTGGAGACCAGGGACTGCCCAGTACTTC. As protein: CAWRPGTAQYF.

This clone appeared a few times. V usage is TRBV4-1 and J usage is TRBJ1-4, with a possible D match to TRBD1 (5 bases). This CDR3 region has 16 residues. Germline CDR1 reads MGHRA; CDR2 reads YSYEKL. Trimming took 1 base from V and 7 from J, leaving 16 bases between them. The CDR3 spells CASSQGAGAGSEKLFF. The CDR3 DNA is TGCGCCAGCAGCCAAGGGGCTGGGGCGGGGAGTGAAAAACTGTTTTTT.

This chain links TRBV10-1 with TRBJ2-2; 13 bases match TRBD2. The V and J ends lost 6 bases and 1 base, in that order; junction bases with no gene match: 14. Germline values: CDR1 WNHNN, CDR2 SYGVQD (reference sequence). This CDR3 spans 20 amino acids. The CDR3 DNA reads as TGCGCCAGCAGCCCCGACTGGACTAGCGGGGGCCTGGTGAACACCGGGGAGCTGTTTTTT. The encoded protein is CASSPDWTSGGLVNTGELFF.

The chain couples TRBV7-9 to TRBJ2-3; D not certain. Germline V gene data show CDR1 as SEHNR and CDR2 as FQNEAQ (reference sequence). There are 14 residues in the CDR3. V was pared by 1 base and J by 2 bases, with 7 bases between. CDR3 nucleotide sequence: TGTGCCAGCAGCTTAGAGCAGGACACAGATACGCAGTATTTT. Its translation: CASSLEQDTDTQYF.

This clone was counted once. The chain links TRBV5-4 to TRBJ2-2; D is unclear. Per germline, CDR1 SGHNT and CDR2 YYREEE (reference sequence). V dropped 0 bases and J dropped 5 bases, with 5 bases sitting between them. CDR3 length: 13 residues. CDR3 bases: TGTGCCAGCAGCTTGGGAGGAACCGGGGAGCTGTTTTTT. This translates into CASSLGGTGELFF.

This clone has just one count. The chain combines TRBV9 with TRBJ2-7, with 9 positions matching TRBD1. V was clipped by 0 bases and J by 7 bases; unmatched bases: 5. Germline V lookup: CDR1 SGDLS, CDR2 YYNGEE. This CDR3 contains 14 residues. CDR3 region: CASSVATGGLEQYF. CDR3 coding DNA: TGTGCCAGCAGCGTAGCGACAGGGGGGTTAGAGCAGTACTTC.

The chain has TRBV6-1 and TRBJ1-5; D is undetermined. The V end lost 1 base, the J end lost 4 bases, and 8 bases lay between the germline ends. Germline V gene data show CDR1 as MNHNS and CDR2 as SASEGT. The CDR3 is 14 amino acids. The CDR3 spells CASSEGLGNQPQHF. The CDR3, as DNA: TGTGCCAGCAGTGAAGGACTGGGTAATCAGCCCCAGCATTTT.

This rearrangement joins TRBV5-6 to TRBJ2-7, with a weak D call TRBD2 (7 bases). Trimming left V 7 bases short and J 3 bases short, with 23 bases between. The CDR3 runs 16 residues. The germline V gene encodes CDR1 SGHDT and CDR2 YYEEEE. CDR3 sequence: CASGIPRGGAYYEQYF. For the CDR3, the DNA is TGTGCCAGCGGAATCCCACGAGGGGGGGCGTACTACGAGCAGTACTTC.

This clone was seen a handful of times. CDR3 loop: CASRRDRSITEAFF. In DNA, the CDR3 is TGTGCCAGCAGGCGGGACAGGTCCATCACTGAAGCTTTCTTT. V gene TRBV2 combines with J gene TRBJ1-1; 8 bases align to TRBD1. In germline, CDR1 is SNHLY, CDR2 FYNNEI. The CDR3 is 14 amino acids. J lost 4 bases, V lost 6 bases, and 7 bases had no gene match.

This chain uses TRBV28 with TRBJ1-2, with TRBD1 matching 8 bases. Germline V gives CDR1 MDHEN, CDR2 SYDVKM. This CDR3 is 14 amino acids long. V shed 5 bases and J 8 bases; nucleotides not matched to a gene: 10. DNA for the CDR3: TGTGCCAGCAGTCCACAGGACAGGGTATGGGGCTACACCTTC. As protein: CASSPQDRVWGYTF.

In regard to this clone: The sample contains more than one DNA sequence encoding this CDR3. The gene calls are TRBV10-3 and TRBJ1-3; D is undetermined. From germline, CDR1 is ENHRY and CDR2 SYGVKD. V was cut by 3 bases and J by 0 bases, with 6 bases left in between. The CDR3 runs 14 residues. CDR3 loop: CAISDPLSGNTIYF. Written as DNA, the CDR3 is TGTGCCATCAGTGACCCCCTCTCTGGAAACACCATATATTTT.

The rearrangement joins TRBV2 to TRBJ1-5; a possible D gene is TRBD1 (5 bases). Per the germline V gene, CDR1 is SNHLY and CDR2 is FYNNEI. The ends were cut back, 6 bases at V and 1 base at J, with 10 bases in the middle. The CDR3 runs to 14 residues. The CDR3 DNA reads TGTGCCAGCAGGGCCGACAGAAGCAATCAGCCCCAGCATTTT. Its translation: CASRADRSNQPQHF.

This clone was counted a few times. This chain links TRBV4-1 with TRBJ1-1; possible D gene TRBD1, 6 bases. CDR1 and CDR2 from the germline V gene are MGHRA and YSYEKL. This CDR3 region has 14 residues. V lost 0 bases and J 11 bases, leaving 16 bases between the germline ends. In DNA, the CDR3 is TGCGCCAGCAGCCAAGATTCCGGTGGGGGCTCTGCTTTCTTT. Amino acids: CASSQDSGGGSAFF.

V gene TRBV6-1 combines with J gene TRBJ1-6; no reliable D call. Looked up from germline, CDR1 is MNHNS and CDR2 is SASEGT. The CDR3 spans 13 residues. V gave up 8 bases and J gave up 10 bases, with 15 bases separating them. The CDR3 DNA is TGTGCCAGCCGGAGAGAGGACGTGTCACCCCTCCACTTT. As protein: CASRREDVSPLHF.

This chain connects TRBV20-1 to TRBJ2-1; D unresolved. This CDR3 comprises 10 residues. CDR1 and CDR2 from the germline V gene are DFQATT and SNEGSKA (reference sequence). V lost 3 bases and J 8 bases, leaving 5 bases between the germline ends. CDR3: CSASLHEQFF. CDR3 in DNA: TGCAGTGCTAGTCTGCATGAGCAGTTCTTC.

The count of this clone is one. The chain employs TRBV5-8 and TRBJ2-6; D is perhaps TRBD1 (5 bases). Trimming shortened V by 4 bases and J by 2 bases, and 16 bases separated the two germline ends. This CDR3 contains 17 residues. The germline V gene encodes CDR1 SGHTS and CDR2 YDEGEE. The DNA of the CDR3 is TGTGCCAGCAGCCGGATCTCAGGGTACACTGGGGCCAACGTCCTGACTTTC. Translated: CASSRISGYTGANVLTF.

The rearrangement links TRBV4-3 to TRBJ2-2; no definite D call. Germline CDR1 LGHNA, CDR2 YSLEER. Trimming removed 5 bases at V and 0 bases at J, with 13 bases between. The CDR3 totals 16 residues. CDR3 residues: CASSLHMASNTGELFF. The DNA of the CDR3 is TGCGCCAGCAGCTTACACATGGCGTCGAACACCGGGGAGCTGTTTTTT.

This clone was observed a handful of times. The chain recombines TRBV6-5 with TRBJ1-6; no clear D. The V and J ends lost 9 bases and 8 bases respectively, with 14 bases between them. There are 13 residues in the CDR3. Germline V gene data show CDR1 as MNHEY and CDR2 as SVGAGI. The CDR3 spells CARVGRWHSPLHF. The DNA of the CDR3 is TGTGCCAGGGTAGGTCGGTGGCATTCACCCCTCCACTTT.

J is TRBJ1-3 and V is TRBV6-6; tentatively, D is TRBD1 (6 bases). The germline V and J ends were trimmed by 2 bases and 4 bases, with 12 bases remaining between them. The CDR3 consists of 15 residues. The germline V gene has CDR1 MNHNY and CDR2 SVGAGI (reference sequence). The CDR3 DNA reads TGTGCCAGCAGTTACGGTGGGCAGGGGGGAAACACCATATATTTT. Translated, it gives CASSYGGQGGNTIYF.

The genes are TRBV6-1 and TRBJ1-2; possibly TRBD1 for D (6 bases). Germline V CDR1 and CDR2: MNHNS, SASEGT. The CDR3 length is 13 residues. Trimming stripped 8 bases from V and 4 bases from J, with 14 bases between. CDR3 in DNA: TGTGCCAGCTCAGTCATCAGGGGCTATGGCTACACCTTC. It codes for CASSVIRGYGYTF.

This rearrangement joins TRBV30 to TRBJ1-3; 7 bases align to TRBD1. The CDR3 loop spans 15 amino acids. J lost 5 bases, V lost 0 bases, and 7 bases had no gene match. Germline-derived CDR1 and CDR2 are GTSNPN and SVGIG (reference sequence). CDR3 in amino acids: CAWSVLTGLRNTIYF. The CDR3 nucleotides read TGTGCCTGGAGTGTCCTGACAGGGCTAAGAAACACCATATATTTT.

The table lists this clone with a few counts. The V call is TRBV28, the J call TRBJ1-6; D might be TRBD1 (5 bases). In germline, CDR1 is MDHEN, CDR2 SYDVKM. There are 14 residues in the CDR3. The V end lost 6 bases, the J end lost 6 bases, and 12 bases lay between the germline ends. CDR3 protein: CASRSRGVNSPLHF. The CDR3 DNA follows: TGTGCCAGCAGGTCCCGAGGGGTTAATTCACCCCTCCACTTT. The entire variable domain, with the rest obtained from reference TRBV28 and TRBJ1-6, is as follows: DVKVTQSSRYLVKRTGEKVFLECVQDMDHENMFWYRQDPGLGLRLIYFSYDVKMKEKGDIPEGYSVSREKKERFSLILESASTNQTSMYLCASRSRGVNSPLHFGNGTRLTVT.

The chain links TRBV11-2 to TRBJ2-5, with D possibly TRBD1 on 5 matching bases. CDR1 SGHAT and CDR2 FQNNGV come from the germline V gene. V shed 0 bases and J shed 4 bases, with 12 bases lying between them. The CDR3 sequence is 15 residues long. As DNA, the CDR3 is TGTGCCAGCAGCTTAGATGGAACAGGACGAGAGACCCAGTACTTC. Encoded protein: CASSLDGTGRETQYF. The full variable domain, completed using reference TRBV11-2 and TRBJ2-5, is EAGVAQSPRYKIIEKRQSVAFWCNPISGHATLYWYQQILGQGPKLLIQFQNNGVVDDSQLPKDRFSAERLKGVDSTLKIQPAKLEDSAVYLCASSLDGTGRETQYFGPGTRLLVL.

This clone showed up just a few times. The J gene is TRBJ1-5, the V gene TRBV9; no clear D. This CDR3 is built from 14 residues. CDR1 and CDR2 from the germline V gene are SGDLS and YYNGEE. Trimming cost V 0 bases and J 5 bases, with 9 bases left between them. The CDR3 spells CASSVGHNDQPQHF. In nucleotides, the CDR3 is TGTGCCAGCAGCGTAGGTCACAACGATCAGCCCCAGCATTTT. The full variable domain, completed using reference TRBV9 and TRBJ1-5, is DSGVTQTPKHLITATGQRVTLRCSPRSGDLSVYWYQQSLDQGLQFLIQYYNGEERAKGNILERFSAQQFPDLHSELNLSSLELGDSALYFCASSVGHNDQPQHFGDGTRLSIL.

The CDR3 DNA is TGCGCCAGCAGCCAAGAGCGGAGCGGATGGGGAGATACGCAGTATTTT. Translated, it gives CASSQERSGWGDTQYF. The J gene is TRBJ2-3, the V gene TRBV4-3; maybe TRBD2 (5 bases). The CDR3 has 16 amino acids. Trimming removed 0 bases from V and 5 bases from J, with 15 bases in between. CDR1 LGHNA and CDR2 YSLEER come from the germline V gene.

The chain employs TRBV27 and TRBJ1-5; a weak D match, TRBD1 (6 bases). Trimming took off 5 bases at V and 0 bases at J, with 11 bases between the two ends. The length of the CDR3 is 15 residues. Germline V gene sequence: CDR1 MNHEY, CDR2 SMNVEV (reference sequence). CDR3 bases: TGTGCCAGCAGTGAACAGGGACTTAGCAATCAGCCCCAGCATTTT. This codes for CASSEQGLSNQPQHF.

The V and J genes are TRBV5-1 and TRBJ1-5; possibly TRBD1 for D (6 bases). Germline V gene data show CDR1 as SGHRS and CDR2 as YFSETQ. This CDR3 is 14 amino acids long. V dropped 3 bases and J dropped 4 bases, with 11 bases sitting between them. Here the CDR3 reads CASSWGQGNQPQHF. The CDR3 DNA reads TGCGCCAGCAGCTGGGGTCAGGGGAATCAGCCCCAGCATTTT.

The CDR3 is CASSPSGTGYNEQFF. The CDR3 DNA sequence: TGTGCCAGCAGTCCCTCCGGGACAGGGTACAATGAGCAGTTCTTC. The chain couples TRBV28 to TRBJ2-1; TRBD1 aligns across 9 bases. The germline CDR1 and CDR2 sequences are MDHEN and SYDVKM. V was pared by 5 bases and J by 4 bases, with 6 bases of the junction left unmatched. CDR3 length: 15 amino acids.